The 8 T cell receptor beta chains listed next were all sequenced from one sample in a study of blood T cell repertoires in COVID-19. The table came from immunoSEQ multiplex PCR; TCRdb's copy has only in-frame clones and leaves some out. The sample includes some 74,000 clones, 79% of them seen just once. The source material was peripheral blood. The receptor set was obtained from a woman between 45 and 65 years old with acute or convalescent COVID-19.

This chain connects TRBV10-3 to TRBJ1-1; D ambiguous. This CDR3 region has 13 residues. V was shortened by 10 bases and J by 1 base, with 13 bases between the two germline ends. Germline lookup yields CDR1 ENHRY and CDR2 SYGVKD. The CDR3 reads CASINFGNTEAFF. In DNA, the CDR3 is TGTGCCAGTATAAACTTTGGGAACACTGAAGCTTTCTTT.

In this sample, this clone turned up a few times. The rearrangement links TRBV28 to TRBJ1-2; 7 bases match TRBD1. Trimming took 4 bases from V and 7 from J; bases not matched to a gene: 15. The germline CDR1 and CDR2 sequences are MDHEN and SYDVKM. The CDR3 sequence is 16 residues long. The CDR3 region has the DNA TGTGCCAGCAGTTCCTCGACAGGGTTGGTTTTCCGTGGCTACACCTTC. It specifies CASSSSTGLVFRGYTF.

The chain carries TRBV18 and TRBJ2-5; 15 nucleotides agree with TRBD2. The trim removed 6 bases at V and 3 bases at J, leaving 5 bases unmatched. CDR1 KGHSH and CDR2 LQKENI come from the germline V gene. The CDR3 runs 16 residues. The CDR3 loop is CASSPGTSGGKETQYF. In DNA form, the CDR3 reads TGTGCCAGCTCGCCCGGGACTAGCGGGGGGAAAGAGACCCAGTACTTC.

The chain joins TRBV6-5 to TRBJ1-4; TRBD1 is a possible D gene (5 bases). Germline V CDR1 and CDR2: MNHEY, SVGAGI. Trimming left V 2 bases short and J 7 bases short, with 8 bases between. The CDR3 runs to 13 residues. The DNA for the CDR3 is TGTGCCAGCAGTTACGGACACCCTGAAAAACTGTTTTTT. Protein product: CASSYGHPEKLFF.

As to this clone: Other DNA sequences of this sample code for an identical CDR3. The genes are TRBV7-9 and TRBJ2-5; no definite D call. V was pared by 6 bases and J by 2 bases, with 10 bases between. The V gene's germline CDR1 is SEHNR and CDR2 FQNEAQ (reference sequence). The CDR3 totals 13 residues. The CDR3 nucleotides are TGTGCCAGCAGTCGAGGTTCTCAAGAGACCCAGTACTTC. Encoded protein: CASSRGSQETQYF.

The chain joins TRBV29-1 to TRBJ1-1; a possible D gene is TRBD1 (6 bases). Between the trimmed V and J ends, which lost 7 bases and 2 bases, there was a span of 14 bases. This CDR3 contains 13 residues. Germline CDR1 is SQVTM and CDR2 is ANQGSEA. The CDR3 loop is CSGAGTLNTEAFF. In nucleotides, the CDR3 is TGCAGCGGGGCCGGGACACTAAACACTGAAGCTTTCTTT.

This sequence joins TRBV4-1 and TRBJ1-1; 7 bases line up with TRBD1. V shed 1 base, J shed 2 bases, and the junction held 10 bases outside the gene matches. CDR1 is MGHRA, CDR2 YSYEKL, per germline. CDR3 length: 17 amino acids. The CDR3 DNA follows: TGCGCCAGCAGCCAAGCAGCGGACAGGAGTTTCAACACTGAAGCTTTCTTT. Translating gives CASSQAADRSFNTEAFF.

The sample holds many counts of this clone. The chain carries TRBV28 and TRBJ2-5; TRBD1 is a possible D gene (5 bases). Trimming stripped 1 base from V and 4 bases from J, with 25 bases between. The germline V gene encodes CDR1 MDHEN and CDR2 SYDVKM. The CDR3 sequence is 19 residues long. This CDR3 is CASSLSGLTGVIGGETQYF. The CDR3 DNA is TGTGCCAGCAGTTTATCCGGCCTTACAGGTGTGATAGGTGGAGAGACCCAGTACTTC.